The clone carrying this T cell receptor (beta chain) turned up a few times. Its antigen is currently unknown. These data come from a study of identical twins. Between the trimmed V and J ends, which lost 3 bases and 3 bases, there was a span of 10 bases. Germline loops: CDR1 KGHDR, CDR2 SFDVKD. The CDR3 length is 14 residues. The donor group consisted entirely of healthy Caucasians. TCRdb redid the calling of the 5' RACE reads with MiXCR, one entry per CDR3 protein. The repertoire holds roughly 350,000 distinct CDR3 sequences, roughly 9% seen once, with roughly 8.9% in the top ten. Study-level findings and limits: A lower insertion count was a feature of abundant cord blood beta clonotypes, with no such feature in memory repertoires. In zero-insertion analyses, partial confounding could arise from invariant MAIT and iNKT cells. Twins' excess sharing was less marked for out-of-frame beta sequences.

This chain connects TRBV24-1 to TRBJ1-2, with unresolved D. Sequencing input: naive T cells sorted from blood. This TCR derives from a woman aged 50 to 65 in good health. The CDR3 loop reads CATSDVTKDYGYTF. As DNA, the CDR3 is TGTGCCACCAGTGATGTTACGAAGGACTATGGCTACACCTTC.